This T cell receptor (beta chain) was profiled in a study of blood T cell repertoires in COVID-19. Trimming left V 6 bases short and J 4 bases short, with 13 bases between. The length of the CDR3 is 14 residues. The germline gives CDR1 MNHNY, CDR2 SVGAGI (reference sequence). Original handling: Estimates of nucleated cell counts were drawn from the amplification of reference gene primers. TCRdb's copy holds only in-frame clones and misses some; the assay was immunoSEQ multiplex PCR. The V and J calls and clone size come from that table; D and trimming were worked out from the DNA. The table shows 250,000 to 400,000 clones, with roughly 88% occurring only once.

The receptor was isolated from a woman in her twenties or thirties with COVID-19, enrolled during active disease. Material: peripheral blood. The chain recombines TRBV6-6 with TRBJ1-5, with a weak D call TRBD1 (6 bases). The CDR3 region is CASRPRGGNQPQHF. As DNA, the CDR3 is TGTGCCAGCAGACCGAGGGGGGGGAATCAGCCCCAGCATTTT.